This TCR beta chain appears in the sequencing data of a study of blood T cell repertoires in COVID-19. Study overall: Spain, Italy and the United States supplied samples that represented acute and convalescent COVID-19. The cDNA or gDNA used as material had been derived from T cells, B-cell-depleted T cells, or PBMCs.

Germline CDR1 reads LNHNV; CDR2 reads YYDKDF (reference sequence). V shed 3 bases, J shed 4 bases, and the junction held 3 bases outside the gene matches. The CDR3 totals 14 residues. How the authors handled the data: Scientists estimated how many nucleated cells there were by amplifying reference gene primers. The table came from immunoSEQ multiplex PCR; TCRdb's copy has only in-frame clones and leaves some out. V, J and clone size derive from that table, while D and trimming were established from the DNA sequence. The sample contains 120,000 to 150,000 clones, around nine tenths of which appear only once.

V and J are TRBV15 and TRBJ1-2; 9 bases agree with TRBD1. What was sequenced was peripheral blood. The sequence came from a human donor in a cohort sampled during active COVID-19. As DNA, the CDR3 is TGTGCCACCAGCAGTGCGACAGGGGGCTATGGCTACACCTTC. Translation gives CATSSATGGYGYTF.